Below, one T cell receptor beta chain is given with its context. Antigen: not known. The sample belongs to a study of T cell repertoires in cytomegalovirus infection. As for the study in general: Public TCR beta signatures were indicative of both CMV infection and a matching HLA type.

Each CDR3 protein gets one entry after TCRdb re-called the reads with MiXCR. The profile shows roughly 990,000 distinct CDR3 sequences, around 31% of them singletons. V lost 1 base, J lost 2 bases, and 22 bases lay in between. CDR3 length: 19 residues. CDR1 is SGHTA, CDR2 FQGTGA, per germline. The starting material was cultured CD8+ T cells from PBMCs, obtained from culture after CMV antigen stimulation. This TCR came from a human donor in good health (CMV status not recorded). Some clones in this sample may be carry-over from other donors' samples. J is TRBJ2-3 and V is TRBV7-3, with a possible D match to TRBD2 (6 bases). CDR3 amino acids: CASSLRSGVGLKDTDTQYF. The CDR3 nucleotides read TGTGCCAGCAGCTTAAGGTCGGGGGTGGGACTCAAGGACACAGATACGCAGTATTTT.